These 8 T cell receptor beta chains originate from one sample sequenced in a study of Tregs in tolerant kidney transplant recipients (dated by TCRdb to the late 2010s). The library was made by the immunoSEQ multiplex PCR assay. TCRdb's version of the immuneACCESS table is confined to in-frame rearrangements and falls short of the full clone set. An unresolved V gene accounts for under half of the shortfall where checked; the remainder is of unknown origin. This sample's table has entries for approximately 30,000 clones. The ten largest clones take up 1.8% of the sample. Related donors were used in the transplants with nonmyeloablative bone marrow transplantation, and mixed chimerism was transient in the human trials. The input for sequencing was CD4+ T cells from blood (PBMCs), taken 24 months after the transplant. These receptors were taken from a human patient who received a combined kidney and bone marrow transplant. After a transplant, the graft donor may have provided part of the T cells.

As for this clone: Sequencing ends 3 residues short of the CDR3 end; the germline J gene provides the rest. The chain combines TRBV5-6 with TRBJ1-5, with D perhaps matching TRBD1 (5 bases). This CDR3 spans 14 amino acids. Trimming removed 4 bases from V and 5 bases from J, with 13 bases in between. The germline V gene has CDR1 SGHDT and CDR2 YYEEEE. The DNA read from the CDR3 is TGTGCCAGCAGCCTTGGACATACCGATCAGCCC. This codes for CASSLGHTDQP. From start to end, the CDR3 is CASSLGHTDQPQHF.

The CDR3 is CASSLDRGLDEQFF. The CDR3 bases that were read are TGTGCCAGCAGCTTAGACAGGGGGTTAGATGAG. V gene TRBV11-2 combines with J gene TRBJ2-1; 7 bases align to TRBD1. Read data end 3 residues before the CDR3 end; the end is taken from the germline J gene. This CDR3 comprises 14 residues. The V gene end was trimmed by 0 bases and the J gene end by 8 bases; junction bases not matched to a gene: 4. Looked up from germline, CDR1 is SGHAT and CDR2 is FQNNGV.

Comments on this clone: The read terminates 3 residues ahead of where the CDR3 ends, so the germline J gene completes it. The genes are TRBV5-1 and TRBJ2-2; 9 bases line up with TRBD1. The CDR3 covers 15 residues. Trimming at V came to 4 bases and at J to 10 bases, leaving 11 bases not matched to a gene. Germline V gene lookup returns CDR1 SGHRS and CDR2 YFSETQ. CDR3 DNA, as far as it was read: TGCGCCAGCAGCACTGGTGGGACAGGGCTCGAGGAG. It yields the protein CASSTGGTGLEE. The whole CDR3 sequence reads CASSTGGTGLEELFF.

Comments on this clone: The read terminates 3 residues ahead of where the CDR3 ends, so the germline J gene completes it. The chain couples TRBV11-2 to TRBJ2-2; perhaps TRBD2 as D (5 bases). Germline-derived CDR1 and CDR2 are SGHAT and FQNNGV. CDR3 length: 14 amino acids. V gave up 1 base and J gave up 5 bases, with 8 bases separating them. CDR3 DNA (partial): TGTGCCAGCAGCTTAGCGGGGTATACCGGGGAG. Its translation: CASSLAGYTGE. The entire CDR3 protein reads CASSLAGYTGELFF. The full variable domain, its missing parts supplied by reference TRBV11-2 and TRBJ2-2, is EAGVAQSPRYKIIEKRQSVAFWCNPISGHATLYWYQQILGQGPKLLIQFQNNGVVDDSQLPKDRFSAERLKGVDSTLKIQPAKLEDSAVYLCASSLAGYTGELFFGEGSRLTVL.

As for this clone: The read falls 3 residues short of the CDR3 end, and the missing part is taken from the germline J gene. The same CDR3 is also encoded by other DNA sequences in this sample. The chain uses TRBV5-1 and TRBJ1-2; D gene uncertain. Trimming took off 2 bases at V and 2 bases at J, with 13 bases between the two ends. Germline loops: CDR1 SGHRS, CDR2 YFSETQ. The CDR3 sequence is 15 residues long. The CDR3 reads CASSLGVLANYGYTF. The covered CDR3 bases are TGCGCCAGCAGCTTAGGTGTCCTCGCCAACTATGGC.

Notes on this clone: The read stops 3 residues short of the end of the CDR3; the missing end is completed from the germline J gene. V usage is TRBV19 and J usage is TRBJ1-5; D remains unclear. Trimming cost V 7 bases and J 4 bases, with 11 bases left between them. The CDR3 runs 13 residues. The germline CDR1 and CDR2 sequences are LNHDA and SQIVND (reference sequence). CDR3 sequence reads: CASTPQRNQPQHF. The CDR3 DNA, read in part, is TGTGCCAGTACCCCTCAGAGAAATCAGCCC.

As for this clone: The read ends 3 residues early relative to the CDR3; the germline J gene fills the gap. This chain links TRBV6-2 or TRBV6-3 with TRBJ1-1, with TRBD1 matching 8 bases. The V and J ends lost 8 bases and 5 bases, in that order; junction bases with no gene match: 10. CDR1 MNHEY and CDR2 SVGEGT come from the germline V gene. The CDR3 has 14 residues. The CDR3 protein is CASALSRGLTEAFF. The sequenced CDR3 bases are TGTGCCAGCGCCTTGAGCAGGGGGCTTACTGAA.

As for this clone: Read sequence stops 3 residues before the CDR3 end, and the germline J gene provides the missing end. The rearrangement uses TRBV20-1 and TRBJ1-5; D is perhaps TRBD1 (6 bases). Germline V lookup: CDR1 DFQATT, CDR2 SNEGSKA (reference sequence). The CDR3 length is 15 residues. The DNA read from the CDR3 is TGCAGTGCTAGAGATCAGGGGAGACCCCACGGCCCC. Amino acid sequence: CSARDQGRPHGP. The whole CDR3 region reads CSARDQGRPHGPQHF.